A selection of T cell receptor beta chains follows, all from one sample in a study of cytomegalovirus exposure and HLA in healthy donors. Assay: immunoSEQ multiplex PCR; the TCRdb copy retains only in-frame clones and omits some. The sample consists of 150,000 or so clones, around 84% of them appearing once. Sequencing used PBMCs. The origin of the receptors is a woman aged 40 to 49 in good health and CMV-seropositive. Both conserved end residues are part of each CDR3. The D gene is left open where the match is weak. Where a row states a size, it is once, few, many or the class of an expanded clone; other rows omit it.

v_call	clone_size	j_call	d_call	cdr3_aa	cdr3_nt
TRBV11-3	once	TRBJ2-1	.	CASSLGESSYNEQFF	TGTGCCAGCAGCTTAGGGGAGAGCTCCTACAATGAGCAGTTCTTC
TRBV18	.	TRBJ2-7	.	CASSPQEGGEQYF	TGTGCCAGCTCACCACAAGAGGGAGGCGAGCAGTACTTC
TRBV28	.	TRBJ2-2	.	CASSISPGELFF	TGTGCCAGCAGTATCAGTCCCGGGGAGCTGTTTTTT
TRBV10-1	few	TRBJ2-1	TRBD1	CASSDSGQLNEQFF	TGCGCCAGCAGTGATTCGGGACAGCTTAATGAGCAGTTCTTC
TRBV13	.	TRBJ2-7	TRBD2	CASSSPPRAGEKYEQYF	TGTGCCAGCAGCTCCCCTCCGAGGGCGGGAGAAAAGTACGAGCAGTACTTC
TRBV19	few	TRBJ1-4	.	CASSITATNEKLFF	TGTGCCAGTAGTATAACTGCAACTAATGAAAAACTGTTTTTT
TRBV2	.	TRBJ2-7	.	CASSYNHEQYF	TGTGCCAGCAGTTACAACCACGAGCAGTACTTC
TRBV7-6	.	TRBJ2-7	.	CASSFGGVGEQYF	TGTGCCAGCAGCTTCGGGGGAGTCGGCGAGCAGTACTTC
TRBV6-1	.	TRBJ2-4	.	CASSGAGADIQYF	TGTGCCAGCAGTGGCGCTGGGGCGGACATTCAGTACTTC
TRBV6-4	.	TRBJ2-3	.	CASSEGTATTQYF	TGTGCCAGCAGTGAAGGGACTGCAACTACGCAGTATTTT
TRBV29-1	.	TRBJ2-7	.	CSVRTTYEQYF	TGCAGCGTGCGTACGACCTACGAGCAGTACTTC
TRBV5-1	.	TRBJ2-7	TRBD2	CASSPRSGRMYEQYF	TGCGCCAGCAGCCCGCGGAGCGGGAGGATGTACGAGCAGTACTTC
TRBV30	many	TRBJ1-4	TRBD1	CAWSRDRGGVNEKLFF	TGTGCCTGGAGCCGTGACAGGGGGGGAGTGAATGAAAAACTGTTTTTT
TRBV2	.	TRBJ2-7	.	CASSEGGYEQYF	TGTGCCAGCAGTGAAGGCGGCTACGAGCAGTACTTC
TRBV6-1	.	TRBJ2-2	.	CASSLRLNTGELFF	TGTGCCAGCAGTCTTAGACTGAACACCGGGGAGCTGTTTTTT
TRBV5-4	.	TRBJ2-1	TRBD1	CASRTDRGLYNEQFF	TGTGCCAGCAGGACGGACAGGGGGCTGTACAATGAGCAGTTCTTC
TRBV20-1	.	TRBJ2-1	TRBD2	CSAGTTNEQFF	TGCAGTGCCGGGACTACAAATGAGCAGTTCTTC
TRBV5-1	.	TRBJ2-2	TRBD2	CASSFILAGAGELFF	TGCGCCAGCAGCTTCATCCTAGCGGGAGCCGGGGAGCTGTTTTTT
TRBV5-1	once	TRBJ2-1	.	CASSLGQGGDEQFF	TGCGCCAGCAGCTTGGGTCAGGGGGGCGATGAGCAGTTCTTC
TRBV29-1	.	TRBJ1-3	.	CSVEAYPRSGNTIYF	TGCAGCGTTGAGGCTTACCCCCGCTCTGGAAACACCATATATTTT
TRBV28	.	TRBJ2-6	.	CASIQGATGANVLTF	TGTGCCAGCATCCAAGGGGCTACTGGGGCCAACGTCCTGACTTTC
TRBV11-2	.	TRBJ2-3	.	CASSLARGTDTQYF	TGTGCCAGCAGCTTAGCGCGGGGCACAGATACGCAGTATTTT
TRBV5-1	.	TRBJ2-5	TRBD2	CASSTPGLAGGETQYF	TGCGCCAGCAGCACACCGGGACTAGCGGGAGGAGAGACCCAGTACTTC
TRBV9	.	TRBJ2-3	.	CASSVYSSTDTQYF	TGTGCCAGCAGCGTGTATAGTTCCACAGATACGCAGTATTTT
TRBV6-1	few	TRBJ1-1	.	CASSWTTANTEAFF	TGTGCCAGCAGTTGGACGACAGCTAACACTGAAGCTTTCTTT
TRBV20-1	.	TRBJ2-7	.	CSAVQGREQYF	TGCAGTGCTGTACAGGGACGCGAGCAGTACTTC
TRBV2	.	TRBJ2-5	TRBD1	CASSHRDRGQGETQYF	TGTGCCAGCAGCCACCGGGACAGGGGGCAGGGGGAGACCCAGTACTTC
TRBV10-1	few	TRBJ1-1	.	CASSVTVNTEAFF	TGCGCCAGCAGTGTAACGGTGAACACTGAAGCTTTCTTT
TRBV19	.	TRBJ2-1	TRBD1	CASATGTGGIEQFF	TGTGCCAGTGCAACCGGGACAGGGGGCATTGAGCAGTTCTTC
TRBV15	.	TRBJ2-3	.	CATSLRGAGDTQYF	TGTGCCACCAGCCTCAGGGGGGCCGGGGATACGCAGTATTTT
TRBV2	.	TRBJ2-7	TRBD2	CASSEGGLAYEQYF	TGTGCCAGCAGTGAAGGGGGACTAGCGTACGAGCAGTACTTC
TRBV6-5	.	TRBJ2-7	.	CASSYSGGQGSYEQYF	TGTGCCAGCAGTTACTCGGGAGGCCAGGGCTCCTACGAGCAGTACTTC
TRBV19	once	TRBJ1-5	TRBD1	CASSKVRTGRYSNQPQHF	TGTGCCAGTAGTAAGGTCCGGACAGGACGGTATAGCAATCAGCCCCAGCATTTT
TRBV7-7	.	TRBJ2-2	TRBD1	CASSLAGGRTGELFF	TGTGCCAGCAGCTTAGCAGGGGGCAGAACCGGGGAGCTGTTTTTT
TRBV6-1	few	TRBJ1-5	.	CASSELGARNQPQHF	TGTGCCAGCAGTGAACTGGGGGCAAGGAATCAGCCCCAGCATTTT
TRBV7-9	.	TRBJ2-3	.	CASSLDRYTDTQYF	TGTGCCAGCAGCTTAGACAGGTACACAGATACGCAGTATTTT
TRBV6-1	.	TRBJ1-2	.	CASSERGAGGYTF	TGTGCCAGCAGTGAACGGGGGGCAGGGGGCTACACCTTC
TRBV6-5	.	TRBJ1-1	TRBD1	CASTDRGGITEAFF	TGTGCCAGCACCGACAGGGGAGGAATAACTGAAGCTTTCTTT
TRBV7-3	few	TRBJ2-1	.	CASSLGQNNEQFF	TGTGCCAGCAGCTTAGGACAGAACAATGAGCAGTTCTTC
TRBV4-1	.	TRBJ2-7	TRBD2	CASSQDIGLASYEQYF	TGCGCCAGCAGCCAAGATATAGGACTAGCGTCATACGAGCAGTACTTC
TRBV4-2	.	TRBJ2-7	TRBD2	CASSPLGREGEQYF	TGTGCCAGCAGCCCTCTCGGGCGGGAGGGCGAGCAGTACTTC
TRBV30	once	TRBJ1-5	.	CAWSVLQRQPQHF	TGTGCCTGGAGTGTACTCCAACGACAGCCCCAGCATTTT
TRBV18	.	TRBJ1-1	.	CASSPLAWGVTNTEAFF	TGTGCCAGCTCACCATTGGCGTGGGGGGTGACGAACACTGAAGCTTTCTTT
TRBV11-1	.	TRBJ2-2	.	CASSYGVGSMTGELFF	TGTGCCAGCAGTTACGGGGTGGGGTCCATGACCGGGGAGCTGTTTTTT
TRBV13	.	TRBJ2-7	TRBD2	CASSARTSGNIYEQYF	TGTGCCAGCAGCGCCCGGACTAGCGGGAATATCTACGAGCAGTACTTC
TRBV6-5	few	TRBJ1-2	TRBD1	CASSYSGTGGSGYTF	TGTGCCAGCAGTTACTCGGGGACAGGGGGTTCTGGCTACACCTTC
TRBV14	.	TRBJ2-7	TRBD2	CASSGFSGKSSYEQYF	TGTGCCAGCAGCGGATTTAGCGGGAAGAGCTCCTACGAGCAGTACTTC
TRBV11-1	.	TRBJ2-7	.	CASSLGTGPYEQYF	TGTGCCAGCAGCTTAGGCACAGGGCCCTACGAGCAGTACTTC
TRBV10-3	.	TRBJ2-3	TRBD2	CAIGLATDTQYF	TGTGCCATCGGACTAGCGACAGATACGCAGTATTTT
TRBV11-2	.	TRBJ2-1	.	CASSHQGLSSYNEQFF	TGTGCCAGCAGCCACCAGGGACTGAGCTCCTACAATGAGCAGTTCTTC
TRBV10-3	.	TRBJ2-3	TRBD2	CAISLLAGDDVTGTQYF	TGTGCCATCAGCCTACTAGCGGGGGACGATGTAACGGGTACGCAGTATTTT
TRBV5-6	.	TRBJ2-3	TRBD2	CASSLRTSGASPDTQYF	TGTGCCAGCAGCTTGAGAACTAGCGGAGCATCCCCAGATACGCAGTATTTT